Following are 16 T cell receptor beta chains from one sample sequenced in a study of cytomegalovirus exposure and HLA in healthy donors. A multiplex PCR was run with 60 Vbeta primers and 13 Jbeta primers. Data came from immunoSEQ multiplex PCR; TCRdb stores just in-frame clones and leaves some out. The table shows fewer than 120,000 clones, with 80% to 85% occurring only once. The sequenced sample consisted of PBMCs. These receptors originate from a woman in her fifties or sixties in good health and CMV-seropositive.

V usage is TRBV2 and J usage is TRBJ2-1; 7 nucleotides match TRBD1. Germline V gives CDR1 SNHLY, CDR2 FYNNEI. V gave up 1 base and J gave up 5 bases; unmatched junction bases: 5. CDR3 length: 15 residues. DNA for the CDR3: TGTGCCAGCAGTGAAGGACAGGGAAAAAACAATGAGCAGTTCTTC. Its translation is CASSEGQGKNNEQFF.

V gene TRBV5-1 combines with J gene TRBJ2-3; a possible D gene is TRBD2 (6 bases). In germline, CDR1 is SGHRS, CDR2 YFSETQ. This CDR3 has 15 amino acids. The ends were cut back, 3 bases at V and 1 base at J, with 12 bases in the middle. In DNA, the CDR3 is TGCGCCAGCAGCTCCGGGGGACTCCGCACAGATACGCAGTATTTT. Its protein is CASSSGGLRTDTQYF. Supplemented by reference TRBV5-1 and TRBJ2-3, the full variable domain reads KAGVTQTPRYLIKTRGQQVTLSCSPISGHRSVSWYQQTPGQGLQFLFEYFSETQRNKGNFPGRFSGRQFSNSRSEMNVSTLELGDSALYLCASSSGGLRTDTQYFGPGTRLTVL.

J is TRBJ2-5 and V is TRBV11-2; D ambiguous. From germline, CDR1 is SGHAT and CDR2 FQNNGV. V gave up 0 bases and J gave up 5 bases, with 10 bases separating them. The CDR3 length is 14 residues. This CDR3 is CASSLDWSVETQYF. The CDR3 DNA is TGTGCCAGCAGCTTAGATTGGTCGGTGGAGACCCAGTACTTC.

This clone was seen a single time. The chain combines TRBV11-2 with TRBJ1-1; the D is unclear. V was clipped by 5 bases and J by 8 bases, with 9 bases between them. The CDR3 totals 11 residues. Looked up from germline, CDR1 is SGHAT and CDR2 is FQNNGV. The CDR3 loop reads CASSPSGEAFF. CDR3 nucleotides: TGTGCCAGCAGCCCCTCGGGGGAAGCTTTCTTT.

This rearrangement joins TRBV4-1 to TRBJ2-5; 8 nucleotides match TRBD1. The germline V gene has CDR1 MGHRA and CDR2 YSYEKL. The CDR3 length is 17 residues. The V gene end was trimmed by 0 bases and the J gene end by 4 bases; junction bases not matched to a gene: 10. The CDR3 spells CASSQDRWTGRRETQYF. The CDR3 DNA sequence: TGCGCCAGCAGCCAAGATAGGTGGACAGGGAGACGAGAGACCCAGTACTTC.

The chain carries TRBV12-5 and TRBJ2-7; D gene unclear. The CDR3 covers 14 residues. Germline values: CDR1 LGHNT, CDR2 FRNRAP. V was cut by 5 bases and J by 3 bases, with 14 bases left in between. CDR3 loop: CASGTEETYYEQYF. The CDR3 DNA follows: TGTGCTAGTGGTACCGAGGAAACCTACTACGAGCAGTACTTC.

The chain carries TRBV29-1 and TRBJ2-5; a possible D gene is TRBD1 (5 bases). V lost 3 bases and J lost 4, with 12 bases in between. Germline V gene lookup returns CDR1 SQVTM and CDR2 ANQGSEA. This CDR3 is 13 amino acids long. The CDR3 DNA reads TGCAGCGTTGAGGCAGGGTTGCGAGAGACCCAGTACTTC. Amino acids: CSVEAGLRETQYF.

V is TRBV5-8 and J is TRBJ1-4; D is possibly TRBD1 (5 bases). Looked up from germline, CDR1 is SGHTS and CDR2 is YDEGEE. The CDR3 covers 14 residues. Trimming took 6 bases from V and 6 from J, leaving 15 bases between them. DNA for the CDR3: TGTGCCAGCAAGATGCGGGACGCGTATGAAAAACTGTTTTTT. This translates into CASKMRDAYEKLFF.

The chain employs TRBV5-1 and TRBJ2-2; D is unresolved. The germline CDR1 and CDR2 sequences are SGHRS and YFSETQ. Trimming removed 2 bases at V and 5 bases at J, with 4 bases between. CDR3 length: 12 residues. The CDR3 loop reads CASSLSTGELFF. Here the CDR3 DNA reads TGCGCCAGCAGCTTATCAACCGGGGAGCTGTTTTTT.

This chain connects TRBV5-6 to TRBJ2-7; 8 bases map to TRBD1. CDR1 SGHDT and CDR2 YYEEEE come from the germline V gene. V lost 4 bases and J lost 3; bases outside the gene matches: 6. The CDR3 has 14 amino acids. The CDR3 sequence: CASSIPDRDYEQYF. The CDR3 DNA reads TGTGCCAGCAGCATACCGGACAGGGACTACGAGCAGTACTTC.

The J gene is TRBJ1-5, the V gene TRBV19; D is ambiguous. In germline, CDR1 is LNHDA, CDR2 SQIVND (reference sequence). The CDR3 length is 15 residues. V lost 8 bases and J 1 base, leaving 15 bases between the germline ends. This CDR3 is CASHKLGLSNQPQHF. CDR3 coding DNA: TGTGCCAGTCACAAACTTGGGCTAAGCAATCAGCCCCAGCATTTT.

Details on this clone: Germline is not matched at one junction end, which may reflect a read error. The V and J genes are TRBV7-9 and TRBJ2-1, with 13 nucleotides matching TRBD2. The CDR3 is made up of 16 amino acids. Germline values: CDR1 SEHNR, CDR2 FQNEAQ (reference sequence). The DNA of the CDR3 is TGTTCCAGCAGCTCAAGGACTAGCGGGAGTAAGGCTGAGCAGTTCTTC. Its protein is CSSSSRTSGSKAEQFF. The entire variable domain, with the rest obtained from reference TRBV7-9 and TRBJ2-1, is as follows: DTGVSQNPRHKITKRGQNVTFRCDPISEHNRLYWYRQTLGQGPEFLTYFQNEAQLEKSRLLSDRFSAERPKGSFSTLEIQRTEQGDSAMYLCSSSSRTSGSKAEQFFGPGTRLTVL.

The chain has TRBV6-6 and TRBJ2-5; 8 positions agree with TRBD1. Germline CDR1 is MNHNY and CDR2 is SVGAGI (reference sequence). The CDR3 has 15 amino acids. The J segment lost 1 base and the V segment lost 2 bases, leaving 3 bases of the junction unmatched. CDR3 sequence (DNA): TGTGCCAGCAGTTACGGGCAGGGGGCCCAAGAGACCCAGTACTTC. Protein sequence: CASSYGQGAQETQYF.

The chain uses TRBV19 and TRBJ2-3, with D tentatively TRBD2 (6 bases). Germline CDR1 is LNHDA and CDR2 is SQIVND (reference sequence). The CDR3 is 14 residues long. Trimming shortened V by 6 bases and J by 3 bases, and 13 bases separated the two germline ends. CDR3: CASSAGRVTDTQYF. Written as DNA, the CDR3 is TGTGCCAGTAGCGCGGGACGGGTAACAGATACGCAGTATTTT.

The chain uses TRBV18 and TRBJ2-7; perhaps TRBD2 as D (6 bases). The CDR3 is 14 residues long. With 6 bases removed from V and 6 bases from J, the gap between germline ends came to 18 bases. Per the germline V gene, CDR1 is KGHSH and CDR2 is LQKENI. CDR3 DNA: TGTGCCAGCTCTCCCTCGGAGGGTCGGGGCGAGCAGTACTTC. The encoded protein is CASSPSEGRGEQYF.

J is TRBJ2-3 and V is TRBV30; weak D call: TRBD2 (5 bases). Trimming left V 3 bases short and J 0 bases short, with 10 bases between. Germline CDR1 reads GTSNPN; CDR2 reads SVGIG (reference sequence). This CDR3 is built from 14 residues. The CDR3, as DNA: TGTGCCTGGAGCCTGGACTTTAGCACAGATACGCAGTATTTT. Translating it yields CAWSLDFSTDTQYF.